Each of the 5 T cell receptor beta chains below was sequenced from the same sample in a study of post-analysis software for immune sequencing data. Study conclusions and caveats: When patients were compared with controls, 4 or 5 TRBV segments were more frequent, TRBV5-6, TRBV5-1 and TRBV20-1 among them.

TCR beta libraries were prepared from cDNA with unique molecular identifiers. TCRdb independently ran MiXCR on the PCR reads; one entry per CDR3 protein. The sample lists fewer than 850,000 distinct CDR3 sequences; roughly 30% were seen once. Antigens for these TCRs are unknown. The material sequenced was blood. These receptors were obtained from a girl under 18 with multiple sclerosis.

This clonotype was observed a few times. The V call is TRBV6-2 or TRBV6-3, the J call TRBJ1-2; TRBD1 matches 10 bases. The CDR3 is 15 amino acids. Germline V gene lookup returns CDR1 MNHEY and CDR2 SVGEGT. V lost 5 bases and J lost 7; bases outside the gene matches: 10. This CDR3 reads CASSPRGQGTSGYTF. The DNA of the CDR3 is TGTGCCAGCAGTCCGCGGGGACAGGGGACAAGTGGCTACACCTTC.

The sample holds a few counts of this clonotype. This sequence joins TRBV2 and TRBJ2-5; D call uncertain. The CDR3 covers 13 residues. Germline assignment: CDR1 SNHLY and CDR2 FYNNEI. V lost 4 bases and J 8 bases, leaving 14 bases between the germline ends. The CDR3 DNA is TGTGCCAGCAGTGCTCTGGGCTTTGAAACCCAGTACTTC. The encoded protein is CASSALGFETQYF.

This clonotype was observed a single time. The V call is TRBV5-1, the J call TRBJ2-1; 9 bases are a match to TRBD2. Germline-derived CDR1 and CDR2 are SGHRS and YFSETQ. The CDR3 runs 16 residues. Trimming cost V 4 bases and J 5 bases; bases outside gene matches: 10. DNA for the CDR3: TGCGCCAGCAGCAAGATGGCGGGAGGGCCACACAATGAGCAGTTCTTC. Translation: CASSKMAGGPHNEQFF. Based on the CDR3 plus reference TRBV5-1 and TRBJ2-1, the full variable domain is KAGVTQTPRYLIKTRGQQVTLSCSPISGHRSVSWYQQTPGQGLQFLFEYFSETQRNKGNFPGRFSGRQFSNSRSEMNVSTLELGDSALYLCASSKMAGGPHNEQFFGPGTRLTVL.

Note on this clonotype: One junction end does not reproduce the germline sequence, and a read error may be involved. This CDR3 is CATSSGQGVNSGYTF. The CDR3 nucleotides are TGTGCCACCAGCAGTGGACAGGGGGTTAACTCTGGCTACACCTTC. The chain carries TRBV15 and TRBJ1-2, with 10 bases matching TRBD1. Per germline, CDR1 LNHNV and CDR2 YYDKDF (reference sequence). The CDR3 is made up of 15 amino acids.

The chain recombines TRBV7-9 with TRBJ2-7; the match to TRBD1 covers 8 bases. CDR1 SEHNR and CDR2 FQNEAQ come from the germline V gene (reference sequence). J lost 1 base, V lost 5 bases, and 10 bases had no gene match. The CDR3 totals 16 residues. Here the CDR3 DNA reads TGTGCCAGCAGCCCGGTAGGACAGGGAAAATCCTACGAGCAGTACTTC. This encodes CASSPVGQGKSYEQYF.